The next 21 T cell receptor beta chains were all read from a single sample in a study of breast tumors, draining lymph nodes, adjacent tissues. TCRdb reprocessed the multiplex PCR reads via MiXCR and lists one record per CDR3 protein. Of approximately 180,000 distinct CDR3 sequences in the sample, about 30% were seen once. Breast cancer patients provided tissue from their axillary draining lymph nodes. Sequenced sample: axillary lymph node tissue. The receptors were sampled from a female donor with breast cancer. Some clones in this sample may be carry-over from other donors' samples.

Details on this clonotype: A read error is likely, as this CDR3 ends without the conserved phenylalanine or tryptophan. The limits of the CDR3 on the DNA are not certain, so only TCRdb's listed CDR3 is given. The rearrangement links TRBV7-9 to TRBJ1-3; TRBD1 is the table's D call and was not checked against the DNA. Germline CDR1 reads SEHNR; CDR2 reads FQNEAQ (reference sequence). A total of 9 residues make up the CDR3, ends included. CDR3 sequence: CASSLDRDT.

The genes are TRBV6-5 and TRBJ1-1; a weak D match, TRBD1 (5 bases). Germline lookup yields CDR1 MNHEY and CDR2 SVGAGI. The CDR3 runs to 15 residues. With 2 bases removed from V and 6 bases from J, the gap between germline ends came to 16 bases. The chain's CDR3 is CASSYPGGASSEAFF. CDR3 bases: TGTGCCAGCAGTTACCCCGGGGGAGCGAGCTCTGAAGCTTTCTTT.

With regard to this clonotype: At one end the junction does not follow the germline gene, possibly because of a read error. The J gene is TRBJ2-5, the V gene TRBV11-2, with 9 bases aligning to TRBD2. The germline CDR1 and CDR2 sequences are SGHAT and FQNNGV. The length of the CDR3 is 17 residues. CDR3 nucleotides: TGTGCCAGCAGCTTAGGTAGGCGGCGGGGGGGGAAAGAGACTCAGTACTTC. This encodes CASSLGRRRGGKETQYF.

As concerns this clonotype: This may stem from a read error, because a much larger clone lies one nucleotide away. V usage is TRBV6-1 and J usage is TRBJ2-7, with D possibly TRBD1 on 6 matching bases. The CDR3 consists of 14 residues. V lost 6 bases and J 1 base, leaving 13 bases between the germline ends. Per germline, CDR1 MNHNS and CDR2 SASEGT. This chain's CDR3 is CASRRTDLSYEQYF. CDR3 bases: TGTGCCAGCAGACGGACAGACTTATCCTACGAGCAGTACTTC.

This clonotype was recorded many times. J is TRBJ2-7 and V is TRBV20-1; D is unclear. CDR1 DFQATT and CDR2 SNEGSKA come from the germline V gene (reference sequence). There are 13 residues in the CDR3. V was shortened by 3 bases and J by 6 bases, with 15 bases between the two germline ends. The CDR3 DNA follows: TGCAGTGCTAGGGATCGTGGCTGGCTCGAGCAGTACTTC. Its translation: CSARDRGWLEQYF.

V gene TRBV5-8 combines with J gene TRBJ2-5; D tentatively fits TRBD1 or TRBD2 (5 bases each). CDR3 length: 16 amino acids. Germline assignment: CDR1 SGHTS and CDR2 YDEGEE. The V end was cut by 0 bases, the J end by 2 bases, with 14 bases between. The CDR3: CASSLGGEGPQETQYF. As DNA, the CDR3 is TGTGCCAGCAGCTTGGGGGGCGAGGGCCCACAAGAGACCCAGTACTTC.

Many counts were recorded for this clonotype. V is TRBV6-2 or TRBV6-3 and J is TRBJ1-6; TRBD1 is a possible D gene (6 bases). V was clipped by 1 base and J by 6 bases, with 13 bases between them. Germline values: CDR1 MNHEY, CDR2 SVGEGT. The CDR3 loop spans 16 amino acids. This chain's CDR3 is CASSYYRTALNSPLHF. The CDR3, as DNA: TGTGCCAGCAGTTACTACCGGACAGCCCTTAATTCACCCCTCCACTTT.

The table lists this clonotype with many counts. The V gene is TRBV20-1, the J gene TRBJ2-5, with 8 positions matching TRBD2. V shed 4 bases, J shed 4 bases, and the junction held 23 bases outside the gene matches. CDR1 is DFQATT, CDR2 SNEGSKA, per germline (reference sequence). The CDR3 sequence is 19 residues long. This chain's CDR3 is CSATKLQGEAGRAVETQYF. The CDR3 nucleotides are TGCAGTGCTACGAAACTACAGGGTGAAGCCGGGAGGGCCGTAGAGACCCAGTACTTC.

There are a few counts of this clonotype. Compared with germline, one end of the junction differs, possibly owing to a read error. Here the CDR3 reads CANSHRDRLDNEQFF. CDR3 nucleotide sequence: TGCGCCAACAGCCACCGGGACAGGCTTGACAATGAGCAGTTCTTC. The chain employs TRBV5-1 and TRBJ2-1, with 8 bases that match TRBD1. The CDR3 runs to 15 residues. Per the germline V gene, CDR1 is SGHRS and CDR2 is YFSETQ. Complete variable domain (other parts from reference TRBV5-1 and TRBJ2-1): KAGVTQTPRYLIKTRGQQVTLSCSPISGHRSVSWYQQTPGQGLQFLFEYFSETQRNKGNFPGRFSGRQFSNSRSEMNVSTLELGDSALYLCANSHRDRLDNEQFFGPGTRLTVL.

Ten or more counts support this clonotype. The gene calls are TRBV20-1 and TRBJ2-1; the match to TRBD2 covers 15 bases. J gave up 1 base and V 3 bases, and 10 bases lay outside the gene matches. Germline CDR1 and CDR2: DFQATT and SNEGSKA (reference sequence). The CDR3 extends over 19 amino acids. CDR3 residues: CSARGIGTSGRMSYNEQFF. CDR3 sequence (DNA): TGCAGTGCTAGGGGAATCGGGACTAGCGGGAGGATGTCCTACAATGAGCAGTTCTTC.

The V call is TRBV12-3 or TRBV12-4, the J call TRBJ1-6, with D uncertain. This CDR3 is 18 amino acids long. The V gene lost 5 bases and the J gene lost 2 bases, with 19 bases spanning the gap. The CDR3 loop reads CASSVSRAHAPYNSPLHF. DNA of the CDR3: TGTGCCAGCAGTGTCTCAAGGGCCCACGCTCCCTATAATTCACCCCTCCACTTT.

This clonotype was counted many times. The chain uses TRBV6-2 or TRBV6-3 and TRBJ2-5; D perhaps matches TRBD1 (6 bases). Trimming pared 5 bases from V and 5 bases from J, leaving 12 bases between. Germline CDR1 reads MNHEY; CDR2 reads SVGEGT. The CDR3 is made up of 13 amino acids. The CDR3 sequence is CASSLQGVETQYF. Written as DNA, the CDR3 is TGTGCCAGCAGTCTACAGGGAGTGGAGACCCAGTACTTC.

The J gene is TRBJ2-5, the V gene TRBV12-3 or TRBV12-4, with 8 bases lining up with TRBD2. This CDR3 has 14 residues. CDR3 nucleotide sequence: TGTGCTTCCAAGTTCGGGGGGGGTGCTGAGACCCAGTACTTC. This encodes CASKFGGGAETQYF.

The J gene is TRBJ1-1, the V gene TRBV6-2 or TRBV6-3, with TRBD1 identical over 7 bases. CDR1 MNHEY and CDR2 SVGEGT come from the germline V gene. CDR3 length equals 13 residues. J was trimmed by 4 bases and V by 6 bases; bases with no gene match: 5. This CDR3 reads CASSQTGATEAFF. The CDR3 DNA sequence: TGTGCCAGCAGCCAAACAGGGGCCACTGAAGCTTTCTTT.

In this sample, this clonotype turned up many times. The V gene is TRBV6-5, the J gene TRBJ1-5; the D gene is possibly TRBD1 (6 bases). Germline V gene data show CDR1 as MNHEY and CDR2 as SVGAGI. CDR3 length: 15 amino acids. Trimming removed 6 bases at V and 1 base at J, with 13 bases between. CDR3 in DNA: TGTGCCAGCAGACCAACAGGGTTGAGCAATCAGCCCCAGCATTTT. It yields the protein CASRPTGLSNQPQHF.

V gene TRBV19 combines with J gene TRBJ2-5; 8 nucleotides agree with TRBD2. The J segment lost 5 bases and the V segment lost 4 bases, leaving 6 bases of the junction unmatched. The germline CDR1 and CDR2 sequences are LNHDA and SQIVND (reference sequence). The CDR3 length is 14 residues. The CDR3 sequence: CASSTGLAPETQYF. CDR3 nucleotide sequence: TGTGCCAGTAGTACCGGACTAGCCCCCGAGACCCAGTACTTC.

In regard to this clonotype: Without the conserved terminal phenylalanine or tryptophan, this CDR3 likely stems from a read error. This sequence joins TRBV12-3 or TRBV12-4 and TRBJ2-5; D possibly corresponds to TRBD1 (6 bases). The CDR3 runs to 15 residues. Trimming shortened V by 5 bases and J by 5 bases, and 18 bases separated the two germline ends. CDR3 in DNA: TGTGCCAGCAGTGGCCTGACAGGTTATAGGGAGACCCAGTACCTC. This sequence encodes CASSGLTGYRETQYL.

The sample holds a few counts of this clonotype. V and J are TRBV29-1 and TRBJ1-1, with 9 bases fitting TRBD1. From germline, CDR1 is SQVTM and CDR2 ANQGSEA. The CDR3 has 10 amino acids. V shed 7 bases, J shed 10 bases, and the junction held 4 bases outside the gene matches. The CDR3 bases are TGCAGCGCCCGGGACAGGGCAGCTTTCTTT. Protein product: CSARDRAAFF. Based on the CDR3 plus reference TRBV29-1 and TRBJ1-1, the full variable domain is SAVISQKPSRDICQRGTSLTIQCQVDSQVTMMFWYRQQPGQSLTLIATANQGSEATYESGFVIDKFPISRPNLTFSTLTVSNMSPEDSSIYLCSARDRAAFFGQGTRLTVV.

Of note for this clonotype: A much larger clone differs by one base, so this may be a read error. V usage is TRBV5-1 and J usage is TRBJ2-2, with 7 bases aligning to TRBD2. CDR3 length equals 18 residues. V lost 5 bases, J lost 0 bases, and 13 bases stayed unmatched. Per the germline V gene, CDR1 is SGHRS and CDR2 is YFSETQ. The CDR3 loop reads CASRLSGAIGSNTGELFF. DNA for the CDR3: TGCGCCAGCAGGCTGAGCGGGGCGATCGGCTCGAACACCGGGGAGCTGTTTTTT.

Concerning this clonotype itself: A much larger clone differs by one base, so this may be a read error. This CDR3 is missing its conserved last phenylalanine or tryptophan, likely due to a read error. J is TRBJ2-7 and V is TRBV6-2 or TRBV6-3; D is undetermined. The germline V and J ends were trimmed by 0 bases and 6 bases, with 6 bases remaining between them. This CDR3 region has 12 residues. Germline CDR1 reads MNHEY; CDR2 reads SVGEGT. CDR3 DNA: TGTGCCAGCAGTTACTCAGGCCCCGAGCAGTACCTC. Encoded protein: CASSYSGPEQYL.

This clonotype showed up many times. The chain joins TRBV30 to TRBJ2-5; either TRBD1 or TRBD2 may supply D (5 bases each). The V gene's germline CDR1 is GTSNPN and CDR2 SVGIG (reference sequence). This CDR3 has 13 amino acids. The germline V and J ends were trimmed by 2 bases and 7 bases, with 14 bases remaining between them. The CDR3 loop reads CAWSKGTVGTQYF. The CDR3 DNA sequence: TGTGCCTGGAGTAAGGGGACGGTCGGGACCCAGTACTTC.